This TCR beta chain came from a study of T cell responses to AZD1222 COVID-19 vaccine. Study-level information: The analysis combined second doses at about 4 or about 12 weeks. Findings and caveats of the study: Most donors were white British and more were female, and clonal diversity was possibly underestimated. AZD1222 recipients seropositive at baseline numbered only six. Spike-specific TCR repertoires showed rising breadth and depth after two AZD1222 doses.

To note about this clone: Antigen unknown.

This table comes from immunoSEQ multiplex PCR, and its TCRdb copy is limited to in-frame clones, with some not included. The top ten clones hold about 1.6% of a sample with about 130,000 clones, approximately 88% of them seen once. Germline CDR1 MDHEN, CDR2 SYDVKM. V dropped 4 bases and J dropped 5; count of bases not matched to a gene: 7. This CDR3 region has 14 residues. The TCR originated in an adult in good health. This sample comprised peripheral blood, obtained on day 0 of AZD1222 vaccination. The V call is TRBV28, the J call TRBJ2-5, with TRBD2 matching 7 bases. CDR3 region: CASSWGEGRETQYF. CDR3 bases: TGTGCCAGCAGTTGGGGGGAGGGGAGGGAGACCCAGTACTTC.